This TCR beta chain is drawn from a study of OX40 agonist ivuxolimab in advanced cancers. Broadly, across the study: The costimulatory receptor OX40 (CD134) was targeted by ivuxolimab, a fully human IgG2 agonistic monoclonal antibody. Intravenous ivuxolimab was administered to patients every 2 weeks at six dose levels: 0.01, 0.1, 0.3, 1.5, 3 and 10 mg/kg. Among the 52 dose-escalation patients, around 20 had hepatocellular carcinoma, roughly 15 melanoma, 9 renal cell carcinoma and 9 head and neck cancer. In the dose-escalation cohort, around four fifths of patients were male, and the mean age was roughly 60 years with a range of about 20 to 79. Prior anti-PD-1, anti-PD-L1 or anti-CTLA-4 therapy was permitted, and checkpoint inhibitors had been received by about 44% of dose-escalation patients. Three dose-escalation patients achieved partial responses, one with hepatocellular carcinoma and two with cutaneous melanoma. The purpose of peripheral TCRbeta sequencing was to test whether ivuxolimab changed TCR sequence diversity and led to clonal T-cell expansion. The paper describes the monotherapy dose-escalation part (N ≈ 52 patients) of the phase I trial of ivuxolimab.

The trial excluded patients who had a history of autoimmune disease or who were on systemic immunosuppression. In every dose cohort, peripheral blood was drawn for TCR sequencing at baseline, cycle 4 day 1, and cycle 7 day 1. The samples were taken from a phase I, first-in-human, multicenter, open-label dose-escalation trial of ivuxolimab. Adults with locally advanced or metastatic melanoma, renal cell carcinoma, hepatocellular carcinoma or head and neck squamous cell carcinoma were enrolled in the trial. Before TCR sequencing, CD4+ and CD8+ T cells were separately sorted from peripheral blood. For sequencing of the TCRbeta CDR3 region, genomic DNA was extracted from the sorted cells. The immunoSEQ Assay was used to sequence the TCRbeta CDR3 regions. Imported from immuneACCESS, the table was reduced by TCRdb to in-frame sequences with V and J called. These copies leave out some clones; in studies compared against another copy, an unresolved V gene accounts for under half, and the cause of the remainder is not known. The sample has 99,000 or so clones on record, roughly four fifths of them singletons. The ten largest clones add up to approximately 5.5% of the sample.

The germline V gene yields SGDLS for CDR1 and YYNGEE for CDR2. Including cysteine and phenylalanine, the CDR3 has 13 amino acids. Only the CDR3 part of the read is kept: 39 bases, read in frame from the first base. V is shortened by 7 bases, J by 6 bases, and the region joining them spans 16 bases. Overall results and qualifications from the work: At doses from 0.1 to 3.0 mg/kg, clonal expansion was seen in both CD4+ and CD8+ blood T cells between baseline and week 6. Antigen specificity was not determined for the clonally expanded peripheral T cells. After ivuxolimab, expanded clones were on average more numerous among CD8+ T cells than among CD4+ T cells. Low levels of normalized T-cell clonal expansion were also seen in some patients who did not respond. In the 0.1-3.0 mg/kg groups, partial responders were among the patients with the lowest normalized peripheral clonal expansion, particularly in CD8+ T cells.

About this clone itself: Its antigen is currently not known. It has no much larger one-base neighbor in the sample; base qualities were not kept.

This sequence originates from an adult with an advanced solid tumor such as melanoma, head and neck, liver or kidney cancer. The V and J genes are TRBV9 and TRBJ1-1, with the D gene not confidently named. The material was CD4+ or CD8+ T cells sorted from blood, obtained in a trial of the OX40 agonist ivuxolimab. The CDR3 region: CASGPGSVAEAFF. The sequenced DNA is TGTGCCAGCGGTCCGGGGAGCGTCGCTGAAGCTTTCTTT.